This TCR beta chain is from a study of CD8 T cells in Susac syndrome (dated 2019 in TCRdb). Looking at the study overall: Repertoire sequencing was used to test whether CD8+ T cell activation and differentiation in Susac syndrome was antigen driven. CD8+ T cell repertoire clonality was compared between more than ten healthy donors, some 14 Susac syndrome patients and around 15 multiple sclerosis patients. The study at large found these results: The number of individuals in the TCR sequencing and HLA analysis was acknowledged as relatively small.

This clonotype occurred a few times. Its target antigen remains unknown. The sample holds no much larger clone one base away, and base qualities are not on file. RNA was extracted with the RNeasy kit and roughly 0.45 to 1 ug was reverse transcribed using random hexamers. The immunoSEQ multiplex PCR assay, covering 54 Vbeta and 13 Jbeta segments, was used to amplify TCR beta CDR3 regions. PCR amplification bias was corrected using a synthetic template baseline for primer optimization and computational correction. In the original analysis: Reads were annotated to V, D and J genes per IMGT and analyzed with immunoSEQ Analyzer, keeping only productive sequences. Clonality was calculated as one minus the Shannon entropy normalized by log2 of the number of productive unique sequences. For each patient and control, public and private clones were evaluated within the 100 most prevalent clones. A clone was defined as Susac-specific if it was absent from the healthy and MS cohorts, from over 1,000 published viral clones and from other ImmuneACCESS disease sequences. Through fastp at Q25 and MiXCR, TCRdb rebuilt clones from the public reads, retaining in-frame beta chains. Identical CDR3 proteins give one entry, which carries the most common genes and DNA. These V and J calls originate from TCRdb's pipeline instead of the authors' own analysis. The sample table shows approximately 300,000 distinct CDR3 sequences, and approximately 85% are seen once. The ten largest clones capture 0.21% of the sample.

Peripheral blood CD8+ and CD4+ T cells from healthy donors, Susac syndrome patients and multiple sclerosis patients were profiled by high-throughput TCR beta sequencing. The multiple sclerosis controls were treatment-naive patients whose relapsing-remitting disease, either stable or active, fulfilled the revised McDonald criteria. Bulk CD8+ and CD4+ T cells were purified magnetically by negative isolation, whereas CD8+ TEMRA cells were enriched by FACS. Blood was collected in EDTA tubes and processed within 24 hours, with PBMCs isolated through density gradient centrifugation. PBMCs destined for TCR sequencing were cryopreserved in liquid nitrogen and later thawed in a 37 °C water bath. The sorted or isolated CD4+, CD8+ and CD8+ TEMRA cells reached a purity of at least 90%. Based on the germline V gene (reference sequence), the CDR1 and CDR2 sequences are SGHNT and YYREEE. The junction shows trimming of 4 bases on V and 7 bases on J, plus 14 bases between the germline ends. Inclusive of the bounding cysteine and phenylalanine, the CDR3 is 13 residues long. Only CDR3 DNA remains: 39 bases, in frame from the first base.

Sequenced: CD8+ T cells from PBMCs. The sequence joins TRBV5-4 to TRBJ1-2, with no confidently assigned D gene. This receptor was taken from a human donor with multiple sclerosis. The DNA sequence is TGTGCCAGCAGCCTGACCGTCCAAGGTGGCTACACCTTC. Translated, it gives CASSLTVQGGYTF. Joined to the reference TRBV5-4 and TRBJ1-2 proteins, this CDR3 gives the full variable domain: ETGVTQSPTHLIKTRGQQVTLRCSSQSGHNTVSWYQQALGQGPQFIFQYYREEENGRGNFPPRFSGLQFPNYSSELNVNALELDDSALYLCASSLTVQGGYTFGSGTRLTVV.